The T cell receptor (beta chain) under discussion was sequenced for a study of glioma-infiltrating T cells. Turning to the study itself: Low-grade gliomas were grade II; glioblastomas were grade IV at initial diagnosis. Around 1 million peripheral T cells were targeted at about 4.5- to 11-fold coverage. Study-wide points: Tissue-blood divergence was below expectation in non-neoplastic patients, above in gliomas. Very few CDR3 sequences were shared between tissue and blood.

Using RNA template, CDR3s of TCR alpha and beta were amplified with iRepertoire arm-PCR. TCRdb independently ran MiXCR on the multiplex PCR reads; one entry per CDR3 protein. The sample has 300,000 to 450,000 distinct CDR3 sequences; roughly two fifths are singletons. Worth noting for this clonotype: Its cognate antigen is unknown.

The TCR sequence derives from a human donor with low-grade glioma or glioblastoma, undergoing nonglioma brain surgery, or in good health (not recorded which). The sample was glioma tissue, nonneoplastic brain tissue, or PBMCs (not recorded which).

The CDR3 region is CASSMDGLAGEPDTQHF. The CDR3 nucleotides read TGTGCCAGCAGTATGGACGGACTAGCGGGAGAACCAGATACGCAGCATTTT. This chain links TRBV27 with TRBJ2-3; D not resolved. The J call may be faulty, since TRBJ1-5 better matches the DNA end. The CDR3 runs 17 residues. In germline, CDR1 is MNHEY, CDR2 SMNVEV (reference sequence).